This T cell receptor (beta chain) stems from a study of memory CD4+ T cells and cytomegalovirus serostatus. Whole-study context: This sample comes from healthy Belgian adults, fewer than 10 CMV seropositive, around 26 seronegative.

Original processing methods: Out-of-frame sequences were removed, leaving roughly 2,200,000 distinct TCRbeta sequences. The method was immunoSEQ multiplex PCR; TCRdb's version includes in-frame clones alone and lacks a portion of them. Clonal size and the V and J genes are those of that table, whereas D and trimming came from the DNA. The sample has about 42,000 clones, around 82% seen once. The CDR3 sequence is 15 residues long. V gave up 0 bases and J gave up 1 base, with 8 bases separating them. CDR1 is LGHNA, CDR2 YSLEER, per germline. Single viable CD3+CD4+CD8-CD45RO+ cells were sorted as the memory CD4+ T cells. Positive selection with CD4 microbeads enriched total CD4+ T cells.

The sample was memory CD4+ T cells from blood. V gene TRBV4-3 combines with J gene TRBJ2-3; D uncertain. The TCR originated in an adult in good health and CMV-seronegative. The DNA for the CDR3 is TGCGCCAGCAGCCAAGAACACAGAGGCACAGATACGCAGTATTTT. Residues: CASSQEHRGTDTQYF.